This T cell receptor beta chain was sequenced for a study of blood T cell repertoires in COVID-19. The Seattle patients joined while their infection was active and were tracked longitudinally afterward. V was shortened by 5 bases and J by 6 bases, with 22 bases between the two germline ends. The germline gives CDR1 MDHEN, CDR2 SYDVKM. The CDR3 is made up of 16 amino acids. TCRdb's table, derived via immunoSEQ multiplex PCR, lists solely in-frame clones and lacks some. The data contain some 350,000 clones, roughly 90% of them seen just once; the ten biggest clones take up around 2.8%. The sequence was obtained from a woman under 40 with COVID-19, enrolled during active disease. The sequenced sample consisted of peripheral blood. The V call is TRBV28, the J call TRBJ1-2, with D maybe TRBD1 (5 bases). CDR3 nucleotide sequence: TGTGCCAGCAGTGATCCGGGGGGGATTCGGTGGGATGGCTACACCTTC. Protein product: CASSDPGGIRWDGYTF.